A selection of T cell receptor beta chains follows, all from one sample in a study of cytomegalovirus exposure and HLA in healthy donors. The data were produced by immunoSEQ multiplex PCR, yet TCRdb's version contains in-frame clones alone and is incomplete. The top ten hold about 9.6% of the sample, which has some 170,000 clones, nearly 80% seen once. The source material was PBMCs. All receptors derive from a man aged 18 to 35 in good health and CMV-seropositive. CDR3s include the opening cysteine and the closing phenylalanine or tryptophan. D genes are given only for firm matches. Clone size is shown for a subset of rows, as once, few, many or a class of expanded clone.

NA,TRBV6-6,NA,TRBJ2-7,CASSYSLASPNEQYF,TGTGCCAGCAGTTACTCTTTGGCTAGCCCCAACGAGCAGTACTTC
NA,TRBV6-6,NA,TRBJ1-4,CASSPGPRGSNEKLFF,TGTGCCAGCAGCCCTGGCCCAAGGGGGAGTAATGAAAAACTGTTCTTT
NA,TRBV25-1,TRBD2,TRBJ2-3,CASSEYGTRDTQYF,TGTGCCAGCAGTGAATATGGGACTAGAGATACGCAGTATTTT
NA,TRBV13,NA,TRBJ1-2,CASSPSAISYGYTF,TGTGCCAGCAGCCCAAGCGCTATATCCTATGGCTACACCTTC
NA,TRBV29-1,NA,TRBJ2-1,CSVPAYNEQFF,TGCAGCGTACCGGCCTACAATGAGCAGTTCTTC
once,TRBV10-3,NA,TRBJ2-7,CAISRTGGVAYEQYF,TGTGCCATCAGCAGAACAGGGGGGGTCGCCTACGAGCAGTACTTC
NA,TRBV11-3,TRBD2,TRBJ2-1,CASSLGAGEEEQFF,TGTGCCAGCAGCTTAGGGGCGGGAGAGGAGGAGCAGTTCTTC
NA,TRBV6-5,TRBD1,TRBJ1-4,CASAGQNNEKLFF,TGTGCCAGCGCGGGACAGAATAATGAAAAACTGTTTTTT
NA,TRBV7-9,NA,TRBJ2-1,CASRGLDIHNEQFF,TGTGCCAGCAGGGGCTTAGATATCCACAATGAGCAGTTCTTC
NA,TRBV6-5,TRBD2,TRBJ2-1,CASRMTSATYNEQFF,TGTGCTAGCAGGATGACTAGCGCTACCTACAATGAGCAGTTCTTC
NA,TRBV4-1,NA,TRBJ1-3,CASSQRGSGNTIYF,TGCGCCAGCAGCCAACGGGGTTCTGGAAACACCATATATTTT
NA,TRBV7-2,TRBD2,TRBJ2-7,CASSPIGLAYEQYF,TGTGCCAGCAGCCCGATCGGACTAGCCTACGAGCAGTACTTC
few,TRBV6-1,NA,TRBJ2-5,CASSDFWQGRGETQYF,TGTGCCAGCAGTGACTTTTGGCAGGGGCGCGGGGAGACCCAGTACTTC
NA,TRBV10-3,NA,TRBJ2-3,CAISVRDTQYF,TGTGCCATCAGTGTTCGGGATACGCAGTATTTT
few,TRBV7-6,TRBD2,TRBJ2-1,CASSLLAGATYNEQFF,TGTGCCAGCAGTTTACTAGCGGGGGCCACCTACAATGAGCAGTTCTTC
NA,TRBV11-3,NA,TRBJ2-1,CASSKGGHNEQFF,TGTGCCAGCTCCAAAGGCGGCCACAATGAGCAGTTCTTC
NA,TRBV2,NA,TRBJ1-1,CASSDVREYTEAFF,TGTGCCAGCAGTGACGTCCGAGAGTACACTGAAGCTTTCTTT
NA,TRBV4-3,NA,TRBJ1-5,CASSHTGTQPQHF,TGCGCCAGCAGCCACACAGGAACTCAGCCCCAGCATTTT
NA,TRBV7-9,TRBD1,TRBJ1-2,CASSSGTGHYGYTF,TGTGCCAGCAGCTCAGGGACAGGGCACTATGGCTACACCTTC
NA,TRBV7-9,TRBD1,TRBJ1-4,CASSTNRGPNEKLFF,TGTGCCAGCAGTACCAACAGGGGGCCTAATGAAAAACTGTTTTTT
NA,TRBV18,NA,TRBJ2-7,CASSPPKRQIEELYEQYF,TGTGCCAGCTCACCACCGAAGCGGCAGATTGAGGAACTCTACGAGCAGTACTTC
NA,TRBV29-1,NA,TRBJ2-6,CSVAGGASGANVLTF,TGCAGCGTTGCGGGGGGCGCTTCTGGGGCCAACGTCCTGACTTTC
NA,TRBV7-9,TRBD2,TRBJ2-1,CASSLASGDYNEQFF,TGTGCCAGCAGCTTGGCTAGCGGGGACTACAATGAGCAGTTCTTC
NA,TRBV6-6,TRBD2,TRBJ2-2,CASSLLAGTGELFF,TGTGCCAGCTCTCTGCTAGCGGGAACCGGGGAGCTGTTTTTT
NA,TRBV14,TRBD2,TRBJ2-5,CASSQVLAADQETQYF,TGTGCCAGCAGCCAAGTACTAGCGGCAGACCAAGAGACCCAGTACTTC
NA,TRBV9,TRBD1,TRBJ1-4,CASSPYGQGDEKLFF,TGTGCCAGCAGCCCATATGGACAGGGAGACGAAAAACTGTTTTTT
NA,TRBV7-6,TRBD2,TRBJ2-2,CASTFMGLGNTGELFF,TGTGCCAGCACCTTTATGGGACTAGGGAACACCGGGGAGCTGTTTTTT
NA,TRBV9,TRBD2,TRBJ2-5,CASSSRTSGGNQETQYF,TGTGCCAGCAGCAGCAGGACTAGCGGGGGGAATCAAGAGACCCAGTACTTC
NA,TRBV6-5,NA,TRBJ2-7,CASSYSGRNYEQYF,TGTGCCAGCAGTTACTCGGGCCGAAACTACGAGCAGTACTTC
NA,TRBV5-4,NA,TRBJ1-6,CASSLEGVSSPLHF,TGTGCCAGCAGCTTGGAAGGGGTCAGCTCACCCCTCCACTTT
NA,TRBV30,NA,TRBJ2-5,CAWSPSPGGYQETQYF,TGTGCCTGGAGTCCCAGCCCAGGGGGGTACCAAGAGACCCAGTACTTC
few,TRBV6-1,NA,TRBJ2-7,CASRPNTYEQYF,TGTGCCAGCAGGCCGAATACTTACGAGCAGTACTTC
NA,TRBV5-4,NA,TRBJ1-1,CASGSRTERKAFF,TGTGCCAGCGGCTCCAGGACAGAAAGAAAAGCTTTCTTT
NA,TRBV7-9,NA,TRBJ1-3,CASSLALGTIYF,TGTGCCAGCAGCTTAGCGCTCGGCACCATATATTTT
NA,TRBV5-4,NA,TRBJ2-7,CASSSGESVEQYF,TGTGCCAGCAGCTCTGGTGAGAGCGTCGAGCAGTACTTC
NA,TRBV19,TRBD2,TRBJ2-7,CASSAAGGPSEQYF,TGTGCCAGTAGTGCGGCGGGAGGGCCCAGCGAGCAGTACTTC
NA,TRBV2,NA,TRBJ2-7,CASSYRDYEQYF,TGTGCCAGCAGCTACCGGGACTACGAGCAGTACTTC
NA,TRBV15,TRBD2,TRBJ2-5,CATSRGGPSGGGKTQYF,TGTGCCACCAGCAGGGGGGGACCTAGCGGGGGCGGGAAGACCCAGTACTTC
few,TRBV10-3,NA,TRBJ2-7,CAISSRTENYEQYF,TGTGCCATCAGTAGCCGGACAGAAAACTACGAGCAGTACTTC
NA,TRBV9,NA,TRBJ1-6,CASRRGSSRNSPLHF,TGTGCCAGCAGGAGAGGGAGTTCTAGGAATTCACCCCTCCACTTT
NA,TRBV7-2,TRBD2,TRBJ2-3,CASSPRGLAGGALTDTQYF,TGTGCCAGCAGCCCTCGGGGACTAGCGGGGGGGGCCCTCACAGATACGCAGTATTTT
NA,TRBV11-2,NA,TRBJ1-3,CASSTNSGNTIYF,TGTGCCAGCAGCACTAATTCTGGAAACACCATATATTTT
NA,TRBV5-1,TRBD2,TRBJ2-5,CASTRTSGRGYQETQYF,TGCGCCAGCACTAGGACTAGCGGGAGAGGGTACCAAGAGACCCAGTACTTC
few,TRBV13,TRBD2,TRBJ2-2,CASSHGTSGNTGELFF,TGTGCCAGCAGCCACGGGACTAGCGGGAACACCGGGGAGCTGTTTTTT
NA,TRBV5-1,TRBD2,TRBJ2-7,CASSLAPSGSEGSYEQYF,TGCGCCAGCAGCTTGGCGCCTAGCGGCTCTGAGGGCTCCTACGAGCAGTACTTC
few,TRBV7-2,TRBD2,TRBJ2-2,CASSLGASGGTGELFF,TGTGCCAGCAGCTTAGGGGCTAGCGGGGGTACCGGGGAGCTGTTTTTT
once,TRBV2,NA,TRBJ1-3,CASGGGVSGNTIYF,TGTGCCAGCGGCGGAGGAGTCTCTGGAAACACCATATATTTT
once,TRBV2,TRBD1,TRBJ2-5,CASKWDRGRSETQYF,TGTGCCAGCAAGTGGGACAGGGGGAGGTCCGAGACCCAGTACTTC
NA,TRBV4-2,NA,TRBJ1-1,CASSQGDSEAFF,TGTGCCAGCAGCCAAGGTGACAGTGAAGCTTTCTTT
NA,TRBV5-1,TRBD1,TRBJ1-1,CASILGTGLPTEAFF,TGCGCCAGCATCTTAGGGACAGGGCTCCCCACTGAAGCTTTCTTT
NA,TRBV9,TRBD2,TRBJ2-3,CASSAQEGGRGVSTDTQYF,TGTGCCAGCAGCGCCCAGGAAGGCGGGAGGGGGGTTAGCACAGATACGCAGTATTTT
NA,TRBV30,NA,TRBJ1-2,CAWSGSGYTF,TGTGCCTGGAGTGGTAGCGGCTACACCTTC
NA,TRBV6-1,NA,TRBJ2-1,CASSEKTSSYNEQFF,TGTGCCAGCAGTGAAAAGACTAGCTCCTACAATGAGCAGTTCTTC
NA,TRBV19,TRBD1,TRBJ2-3,CASSMTGSTDTQYF,TGTGCCAGTAGTATGACAGGGAGCACAGATACGCAGTATTTT
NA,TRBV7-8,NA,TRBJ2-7,CASSLALGSSHEQYF,TGTGCCAGCAGCTTAGCGTTGGGCAGCTCCCACGAGCAGTACTTC